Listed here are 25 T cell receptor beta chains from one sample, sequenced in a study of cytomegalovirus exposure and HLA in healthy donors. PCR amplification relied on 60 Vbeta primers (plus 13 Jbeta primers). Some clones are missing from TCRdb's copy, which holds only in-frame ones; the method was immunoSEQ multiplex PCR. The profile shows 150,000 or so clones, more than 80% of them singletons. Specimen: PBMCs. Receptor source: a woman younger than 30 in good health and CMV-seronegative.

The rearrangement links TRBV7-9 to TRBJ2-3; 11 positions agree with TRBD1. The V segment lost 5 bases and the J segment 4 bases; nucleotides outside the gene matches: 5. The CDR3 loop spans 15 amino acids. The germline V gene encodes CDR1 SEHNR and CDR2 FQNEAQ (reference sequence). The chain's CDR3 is CASSPGTGGSDTQYF. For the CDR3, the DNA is TGTGCCAGCAGCCCCGGGACAGGGGGTTCAGATACGCAGTATTTT.

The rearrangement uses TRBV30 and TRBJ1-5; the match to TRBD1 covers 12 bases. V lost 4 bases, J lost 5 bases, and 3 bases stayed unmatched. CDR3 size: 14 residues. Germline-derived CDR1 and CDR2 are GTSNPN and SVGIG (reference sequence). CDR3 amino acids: CAWKGTGGYQPQHF. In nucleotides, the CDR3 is TGTGCCTGGAAGGGGACAGGGGGCTATCAGCCCCAGCATTTT.

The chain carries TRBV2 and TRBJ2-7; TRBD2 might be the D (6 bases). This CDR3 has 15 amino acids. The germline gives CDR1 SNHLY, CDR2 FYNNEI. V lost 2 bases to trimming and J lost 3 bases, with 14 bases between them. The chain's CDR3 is CASSEWKPEGYEQYF. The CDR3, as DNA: TGTGCCAGCAGTGAATGGAAGCCGGAGGGCTACGAGCAGTACTTC.

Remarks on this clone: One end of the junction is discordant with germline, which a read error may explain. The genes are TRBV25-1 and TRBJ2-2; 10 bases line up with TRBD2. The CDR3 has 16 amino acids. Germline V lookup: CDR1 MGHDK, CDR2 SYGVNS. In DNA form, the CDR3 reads TGTGTCAGCAGTGGCCTAGCGGGAGATCTGACCGGGGAGCTGTTTTTT. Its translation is CVSSGLAGDLTGELFF.

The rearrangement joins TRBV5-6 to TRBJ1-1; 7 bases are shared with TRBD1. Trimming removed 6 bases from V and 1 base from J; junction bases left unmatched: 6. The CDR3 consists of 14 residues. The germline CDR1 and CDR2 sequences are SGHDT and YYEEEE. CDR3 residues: CASIKTGWNTEAFF. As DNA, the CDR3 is TGTGCCAGCATCAAGACAGGGTGGAACACTGAAGCTTTCTTT.

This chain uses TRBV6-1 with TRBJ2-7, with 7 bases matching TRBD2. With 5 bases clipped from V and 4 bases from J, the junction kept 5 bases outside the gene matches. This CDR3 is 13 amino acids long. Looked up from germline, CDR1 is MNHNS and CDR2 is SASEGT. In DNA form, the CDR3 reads TGTGCCAGCAGTCTAGCGGAAGGATACGAGCAGTACTTC. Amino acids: CASSLAEGYEQYF.

The CDR3 DNA reads as TGTGCCAGCAGCCGTACAGGGCAGACTGAAGCTTTCTTT. Its protein is CASSRTGQTEAFF. The J gene is TRBJ1-1, the V gene TRBV28, with D perhaps matching TRBD1 (6 bases). CDR3 length: 13 residues. Germline CDR1 MDHEN, CDR2 SYDVKM. Trimming left V 6 bases short and J 5 bases short, with 13 bases between.

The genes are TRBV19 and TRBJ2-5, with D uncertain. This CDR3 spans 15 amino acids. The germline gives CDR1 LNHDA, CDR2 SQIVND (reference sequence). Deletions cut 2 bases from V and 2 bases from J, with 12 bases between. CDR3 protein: CASSITRNGQETQYF. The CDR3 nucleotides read TGTGCCAGTAGTATAACCAGGAATGGGCAAGAGACCCAGTACTTC.

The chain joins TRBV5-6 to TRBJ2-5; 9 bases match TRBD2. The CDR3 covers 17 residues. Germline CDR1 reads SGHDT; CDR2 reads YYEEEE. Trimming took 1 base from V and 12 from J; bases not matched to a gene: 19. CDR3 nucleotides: TGTGCCAGCAGCTTGTTGCCGCACCTGACTAGCGGCCCCGCCGAGTACTTC. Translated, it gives CASSLLPHLTSGPAEYF.

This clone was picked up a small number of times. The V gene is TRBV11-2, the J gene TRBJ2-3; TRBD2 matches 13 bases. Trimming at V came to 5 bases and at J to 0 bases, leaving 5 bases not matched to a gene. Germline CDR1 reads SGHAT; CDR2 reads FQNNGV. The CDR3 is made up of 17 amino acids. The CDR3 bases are TGTGCCAGCAGCCCTGGACTAGCGGGGGTGAGCACAGATACGCAGTATTTT. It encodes CASSPGLAGVSTDTQYF.

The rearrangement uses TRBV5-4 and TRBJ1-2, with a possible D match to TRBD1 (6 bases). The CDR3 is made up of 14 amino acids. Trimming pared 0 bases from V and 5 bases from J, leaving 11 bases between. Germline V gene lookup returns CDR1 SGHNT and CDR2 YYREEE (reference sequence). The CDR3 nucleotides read TGTGCCAGCAGCTTGGGACGGGGGGCATATGGCTACACCTTC. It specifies CASSLGRGAYGYTF.

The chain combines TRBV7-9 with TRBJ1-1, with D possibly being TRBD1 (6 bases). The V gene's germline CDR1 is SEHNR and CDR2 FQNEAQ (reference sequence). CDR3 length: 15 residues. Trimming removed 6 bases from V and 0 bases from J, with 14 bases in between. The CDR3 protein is CASRKQGGMNTEAFF. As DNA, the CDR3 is TGTGCCAGCAGGAAACAGGGCGGCATGAACACTGAAGCTTTCTTT.

The CDR3 loop is CASSLGGRDNIQYF. CDR3 DNA: TGCGCCAGCAGCTTGGGCGGGAGGGATAACATTCAGTACTTC. The J gene is TRBJ2-4, the V gene TRBV5-1, with 9 bases that match TRBD2. V trimming: 0 bases; J trimming: 7 bases; junction bases outside the gene matches: 2. CDR1 is SGHRS and CDR2 is YFSETQ in the germline V gene. CDR3 length: 14 residues.

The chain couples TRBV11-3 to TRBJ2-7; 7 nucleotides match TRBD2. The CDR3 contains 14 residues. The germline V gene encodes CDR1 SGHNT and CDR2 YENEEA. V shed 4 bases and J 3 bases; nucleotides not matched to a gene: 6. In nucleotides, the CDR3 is TGTGCCAGCAGCTCACAGCGGGATGGCTACGAGCAGTACTTC. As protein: CASSSQRDGYEQYF.

This CDR3 reads CASSPIGGRKQETQYF. DNA of the CDR3: TGTGCCAGCAGTCCCATCGGGGGGCGCAAACAAGAGACCCAGTACTTC. The J gene is TRBJ2-5, the V gene TRBV28, with D possibly TRBD2 on 7 matching bases. The CDR3 has 16 residues. The V and J ends lost 5 bases and 2 bases respectively, with 18 bases between them. CDR1 is MDHEN, CDR2 SYDVKM, per germline.

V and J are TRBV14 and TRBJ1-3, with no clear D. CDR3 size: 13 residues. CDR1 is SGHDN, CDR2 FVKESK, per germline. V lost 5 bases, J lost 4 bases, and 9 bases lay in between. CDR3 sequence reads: CASSVHSGNTIYF. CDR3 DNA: TGTGCCAGCAGCGTGCACAGCGGAAACACCATATATTTT.

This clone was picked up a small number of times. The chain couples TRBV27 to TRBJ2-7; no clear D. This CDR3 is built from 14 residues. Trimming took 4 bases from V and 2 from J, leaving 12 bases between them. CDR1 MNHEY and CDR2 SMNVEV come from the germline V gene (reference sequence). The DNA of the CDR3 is TGTGCCAGCAGTTCTCATGGGCAAACCTACGAGCAGTACTTC. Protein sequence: CASSSHGQTYEQYF.

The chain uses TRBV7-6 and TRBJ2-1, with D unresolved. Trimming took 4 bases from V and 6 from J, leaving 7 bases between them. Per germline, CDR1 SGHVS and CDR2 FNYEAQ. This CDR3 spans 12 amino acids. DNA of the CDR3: TGTGCCAGCAGCTCGCCCGGCAATGAGCAGTTCTTC. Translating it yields CASSSPGNEQFF.

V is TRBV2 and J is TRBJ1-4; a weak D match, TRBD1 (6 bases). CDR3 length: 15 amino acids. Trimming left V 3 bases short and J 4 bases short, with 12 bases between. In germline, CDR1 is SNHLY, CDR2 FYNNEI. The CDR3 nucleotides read TGTGCCAGCAGTGACCGACAGGCTCGTAATGAAAAACTGTTTTTT. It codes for CASSDRQARNEKLFF.

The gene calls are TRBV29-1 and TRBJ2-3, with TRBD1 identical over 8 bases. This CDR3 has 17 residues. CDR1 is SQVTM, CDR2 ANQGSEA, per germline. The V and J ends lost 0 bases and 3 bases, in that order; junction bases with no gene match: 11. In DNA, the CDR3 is TGCAGCGTTGAAGATTACGTGCAGGGGGCAATGACAGATACGCAGTATTTT. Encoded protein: CSVEDYVQGAMTDTQYF.

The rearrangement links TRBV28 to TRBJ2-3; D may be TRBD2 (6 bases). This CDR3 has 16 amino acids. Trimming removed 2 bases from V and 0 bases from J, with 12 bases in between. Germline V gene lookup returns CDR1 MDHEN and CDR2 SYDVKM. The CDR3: CASSLVGLASTDTQYF. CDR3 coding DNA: TGTGCCAGCAGTTTAGTAGGGCTAGCGAGCACAGATACGCAGTATTTT.

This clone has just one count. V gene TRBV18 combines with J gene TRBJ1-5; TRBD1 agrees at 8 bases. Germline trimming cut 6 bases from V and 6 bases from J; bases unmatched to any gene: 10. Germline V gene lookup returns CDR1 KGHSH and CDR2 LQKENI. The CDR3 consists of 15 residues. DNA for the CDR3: TGTGCCAGCTCGTCGCAGGGGGCGGCAGGTCAGCCCCAGCATTTT. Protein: CASSSQGAAGQPQHF.

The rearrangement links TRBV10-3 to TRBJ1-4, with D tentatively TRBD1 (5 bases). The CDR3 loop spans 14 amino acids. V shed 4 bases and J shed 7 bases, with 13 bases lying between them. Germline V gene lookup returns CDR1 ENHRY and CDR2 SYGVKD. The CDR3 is CAISVSGGGEKLFF. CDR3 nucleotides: TGTGCCATCAGTGTCAGCGGGGGGGGTGAAAAACTGTTTTTT.

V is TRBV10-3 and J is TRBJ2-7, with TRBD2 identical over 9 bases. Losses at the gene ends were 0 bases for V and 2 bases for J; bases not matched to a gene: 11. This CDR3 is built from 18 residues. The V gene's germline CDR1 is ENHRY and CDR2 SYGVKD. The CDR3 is CAISESVSGSNPPYEQYF. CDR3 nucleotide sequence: TGTGCCATCAGTGAGTCCGTTAGCGGGAGCAACCCCCCCTACGAGCAGTACTTC.

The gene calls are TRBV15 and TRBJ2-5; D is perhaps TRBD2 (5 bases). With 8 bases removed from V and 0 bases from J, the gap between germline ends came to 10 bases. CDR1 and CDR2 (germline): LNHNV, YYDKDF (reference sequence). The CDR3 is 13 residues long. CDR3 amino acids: CATGYGNQETQYF. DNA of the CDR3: TGTGCCACCGGGTACGGGAACCAAGAGACCCAGTACTTC.